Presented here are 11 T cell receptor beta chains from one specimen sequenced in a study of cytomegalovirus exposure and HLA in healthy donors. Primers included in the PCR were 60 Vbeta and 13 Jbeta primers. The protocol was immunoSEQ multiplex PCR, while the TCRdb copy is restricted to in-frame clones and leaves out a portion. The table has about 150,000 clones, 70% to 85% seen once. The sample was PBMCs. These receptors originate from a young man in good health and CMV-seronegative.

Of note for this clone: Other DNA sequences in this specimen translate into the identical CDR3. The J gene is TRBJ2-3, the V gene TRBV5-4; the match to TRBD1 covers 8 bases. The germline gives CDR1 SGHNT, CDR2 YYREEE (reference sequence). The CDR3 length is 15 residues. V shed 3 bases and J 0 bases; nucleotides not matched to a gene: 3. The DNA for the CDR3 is TGTGCCAGCAGCTCGGACAGGGCTAGCACAGATACGCAGTATTTT. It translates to CASSSDRASTDTQYF.

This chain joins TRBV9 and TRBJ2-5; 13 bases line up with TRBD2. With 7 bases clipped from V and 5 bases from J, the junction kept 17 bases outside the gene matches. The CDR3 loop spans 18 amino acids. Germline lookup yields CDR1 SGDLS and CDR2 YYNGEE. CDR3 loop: CASLLPGLAGSGSETQYF. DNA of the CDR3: TGTGCCAGCCTGCTCCCGGGACTAGCGGGGTCGGGTTCGGAGACCCAGTACTTC. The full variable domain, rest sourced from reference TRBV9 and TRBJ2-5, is DSGVTQTPKHLITATGQRVTLRCSPRSGDLSVYWYQQSLDQGLQFLIQYYNGEERAKGNILERFSAQQFPDLHSELNLSSLELGDSALYFCASLLPGLAGSGSETQYFGPGTRLLVL.

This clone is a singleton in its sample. The CDR3 DNA follows: TGTGCCAGCAGTTCCCCCCGGGACAGGGTGGCAGATACGCAGTATTTT. This codes for CASSSPRDRVADTQYF. This chain joins TRBV28 and TRBJ2-3; the match to TRBD1 covers 9 bases. The CDR3 is 16 amino acids. The ends lost 4 bases at V and 4 bases at J; junction bases unmatched: 9. Per germline, CDR1 MDHEN and CDR2 SYDVKM.

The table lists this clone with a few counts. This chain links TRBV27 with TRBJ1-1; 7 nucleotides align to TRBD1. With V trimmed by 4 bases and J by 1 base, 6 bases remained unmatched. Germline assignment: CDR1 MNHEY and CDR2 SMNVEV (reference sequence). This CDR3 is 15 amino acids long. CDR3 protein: CASSSTGTENTEAFF. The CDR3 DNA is TGTGCCAGCAGTTCGACAGGGACAGAGAACACTGAAGCTTTCTTT.

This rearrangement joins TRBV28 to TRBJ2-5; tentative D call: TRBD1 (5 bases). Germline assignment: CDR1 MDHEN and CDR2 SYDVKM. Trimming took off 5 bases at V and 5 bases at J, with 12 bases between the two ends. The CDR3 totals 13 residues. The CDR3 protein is CASSLRQSETQYF. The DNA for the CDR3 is TGTGCCAGCAGTCTTCGACAGTCTGAGACCCAGTACTTC.

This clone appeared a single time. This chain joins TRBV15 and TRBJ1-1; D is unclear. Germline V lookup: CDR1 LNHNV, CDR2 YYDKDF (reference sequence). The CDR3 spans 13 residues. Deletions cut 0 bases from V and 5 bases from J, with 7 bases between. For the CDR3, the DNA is TGTGCCACCAGCAGAGATCGGGGAACTGAAGCTTTCTTT. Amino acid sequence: CATSRDRGTEAFF.

The CDR3 nucleotides read TGTGCCAGCAGTTTGGAGGGCGGCTATCAGCCCCAGCATTTT. Protein: CASSLEGGYQPQHF. The chain has TRBV28 and TRBJ1-5; D gene uncertain. The CDR3 has 14 amino acids. V was pared by 3 bases and J by 5 bases, with 11 bases between. Germline V gene lookup returns CDR1 MDHEN and CDR2 SYDVKM.

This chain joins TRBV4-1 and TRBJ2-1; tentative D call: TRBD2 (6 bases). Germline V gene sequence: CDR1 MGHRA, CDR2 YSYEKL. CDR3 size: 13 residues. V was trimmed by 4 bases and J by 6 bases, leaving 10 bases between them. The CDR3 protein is CASSPRTTNEQFF. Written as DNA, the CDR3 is TGCGCCAGCAGCCCTCGGACTACCAATGAGCAGTTCTTC.

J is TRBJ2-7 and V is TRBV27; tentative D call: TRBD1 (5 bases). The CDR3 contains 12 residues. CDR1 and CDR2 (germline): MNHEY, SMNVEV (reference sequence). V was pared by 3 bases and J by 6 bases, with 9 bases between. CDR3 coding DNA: TGTGCCAGCAGTTTCCAGGGTTCCGAGCAGTACTTC. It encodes CASSFQGSEQYF.

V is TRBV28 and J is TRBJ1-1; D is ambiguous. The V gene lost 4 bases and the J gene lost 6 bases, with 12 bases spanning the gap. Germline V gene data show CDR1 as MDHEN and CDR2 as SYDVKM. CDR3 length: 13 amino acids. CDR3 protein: CASSSGERPEAFF. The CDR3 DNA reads TGTGCCAGCAGTTCCGGGGAAAGGCCTGAAGCTTTCTTT.

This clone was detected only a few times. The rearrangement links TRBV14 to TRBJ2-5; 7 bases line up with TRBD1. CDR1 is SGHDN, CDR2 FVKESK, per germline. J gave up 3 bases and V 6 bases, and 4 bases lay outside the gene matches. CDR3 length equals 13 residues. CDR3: CASRRQGKETQYF. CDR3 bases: TGTGCCAGCAGACGACAGGGAAAAGAGACCCAGTACTTC.